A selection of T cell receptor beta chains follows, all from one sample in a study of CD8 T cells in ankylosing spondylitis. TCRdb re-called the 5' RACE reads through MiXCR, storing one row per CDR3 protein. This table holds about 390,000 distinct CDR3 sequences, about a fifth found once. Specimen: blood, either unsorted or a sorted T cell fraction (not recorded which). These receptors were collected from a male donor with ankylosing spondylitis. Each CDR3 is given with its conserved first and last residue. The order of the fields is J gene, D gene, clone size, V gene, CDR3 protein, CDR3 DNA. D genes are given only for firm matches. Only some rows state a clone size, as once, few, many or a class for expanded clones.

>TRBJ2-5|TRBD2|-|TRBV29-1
CSAGTSGSRETQYF
TGCAGCGCTGGGACTAGCGGGAGCCGAGAGACCCAGTACTTC
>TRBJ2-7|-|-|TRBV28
CASSFSGAQSYEQYF
TGTGCCAGCAGTTTTAGTGGGGCTCAGTCCTACGAGCAGTACTTC
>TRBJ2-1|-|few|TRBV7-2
CASSLAQASNEQFF
TGTGCCAGCAGCTTAGCGCAGGCTTCCAATGAGCAGTTCTTC
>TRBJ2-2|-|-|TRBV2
CASRTGQTNTGELFF
TGTGCCAGCAGGACCGGACAGACGAACACCGGGGAGCTGTTTTTT
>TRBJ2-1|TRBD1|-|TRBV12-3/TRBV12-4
CASRADRGIDNEQFF
TGTGCCAGCAGGGCGGACAGGGGGATAGACAATGAGCAGTTCTTC
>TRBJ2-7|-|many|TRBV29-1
CSAQVRSYEQYF
TGCAGTGCACAGGTTCGCTCCTACGAGCAGTACTTC
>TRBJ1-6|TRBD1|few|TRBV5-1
CASSRDRGFNSPLHF
TGCGCCAGCAGCCGGGACAGGGGTTTCAATTCACCCCTCCACTTT
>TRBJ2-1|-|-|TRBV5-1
CASSLEGTFDEQFF
TGCGCCAGCAGCTTGGAGGGGACTTTCGATGAGCAGTTCTTC
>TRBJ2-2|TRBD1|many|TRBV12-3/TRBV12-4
CASSSDRGELFF
TGTGCCAGCAGTTCGGACAGGGGGGAGCTGTTTTTT
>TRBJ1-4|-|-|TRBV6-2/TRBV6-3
CASSYGPVYEKLFF
TGTGCCAGCAGTTACGGCCCAGTTTATGAAAAACTGTTTTTT
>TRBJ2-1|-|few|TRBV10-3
CAISEQASGNEQFF
TGTGCCATCAGTGAGCAGGCCTCGGGCAATGAGCAGTTCTTC
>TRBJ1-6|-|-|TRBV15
CATSRGPGSPLHF
TGTGCCACCAGCAGAGGCCCGGGATCACCCCTCCACTTT
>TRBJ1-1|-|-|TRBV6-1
CASKDEGHQNTEAFF
TGTGCCAGCAAAGATGAGGGACACCAGAACACTGAAGCTTTCTTT
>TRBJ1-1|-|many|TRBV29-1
CSVGSTMNTEAFF
TGCAGCGTTGGTTCCACGATGAACACTGAAGCTTTCTTT
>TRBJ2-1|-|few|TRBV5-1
CASSFLESSYNEQFF
TGCGCCAGCAGCTTCCTGGAGAGCTCCTACAATGAGCAGTTCTTC
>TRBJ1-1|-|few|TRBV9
CASSLGPGTPEAFF
TGTGCCAGCAGCCTAGGCCCCGGGACGCCTGAAGCTTTCTTT
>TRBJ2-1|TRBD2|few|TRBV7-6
CASSPGLAGSLYEQFF
TGTGCCAGCAGCCCCGGGCTAGCGGGAAGTCTATATGAGCAGTTCTTC
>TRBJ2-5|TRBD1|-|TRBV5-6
CASGTGTGASETQYF
TGTGCCAGCGGAACCGGGACAGGGGCGTCCGAGACCCAGTACTTC
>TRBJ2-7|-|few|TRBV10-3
CAISDFYEQYF
TGTGCCATCAGTGATTTCTACGAGCAGTACTTC
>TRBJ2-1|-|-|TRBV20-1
CSASNRGNEQFF
TGCAGTGCCTCAAACAGAGGGAATGAGCAGTTCTTC
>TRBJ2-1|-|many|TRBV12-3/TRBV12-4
CASTPEGFGEQFF
TGTGCCAGCACCCCCGAGGGGTTCGGTGAGCAGTTCTTC
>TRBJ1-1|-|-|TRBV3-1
CASSQDFGGAREAFF
TGTGCCAGCAGCCAAGATTTCGGCGGTGCCAGGGAAGCTTTCTTT
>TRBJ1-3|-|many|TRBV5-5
CASFRTADTIYF
TGTGCCAGCTTCCGGACGGCGGACACCATATATTTT
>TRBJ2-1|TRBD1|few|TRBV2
CASSLQGTLDYEQFF
TGTGCCAGCAGCTTACAGGGGACCCTAGACTATGAGCAGTTCTTC
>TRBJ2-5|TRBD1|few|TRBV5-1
CASSHRMGQEETQYF
TGCGCCAGCAGCCACCGCATGGGACAGGAAGAGACCCAGTACTTC
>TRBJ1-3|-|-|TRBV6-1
CASKGRLSSGNTIYF
TGTGCCAGCAAGGGCAGGCTTTCCTCTGGAAACACCATATATTTT